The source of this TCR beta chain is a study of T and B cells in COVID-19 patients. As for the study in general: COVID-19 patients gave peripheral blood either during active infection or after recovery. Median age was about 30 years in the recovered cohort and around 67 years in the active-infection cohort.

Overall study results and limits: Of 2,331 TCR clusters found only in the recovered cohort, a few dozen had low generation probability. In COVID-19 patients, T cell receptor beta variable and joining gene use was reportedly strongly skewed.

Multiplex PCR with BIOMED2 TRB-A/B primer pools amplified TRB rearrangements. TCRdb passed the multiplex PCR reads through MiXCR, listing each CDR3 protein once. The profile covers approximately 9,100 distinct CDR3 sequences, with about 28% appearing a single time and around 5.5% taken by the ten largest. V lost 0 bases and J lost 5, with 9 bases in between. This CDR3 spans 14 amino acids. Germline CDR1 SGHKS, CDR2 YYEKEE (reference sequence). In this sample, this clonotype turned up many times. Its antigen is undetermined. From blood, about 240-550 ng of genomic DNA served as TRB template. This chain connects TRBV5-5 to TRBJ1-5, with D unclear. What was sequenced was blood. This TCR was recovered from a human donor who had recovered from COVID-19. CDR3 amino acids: CASSLGGLHQPQHF. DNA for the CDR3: TGTGCCAGCAGCTTGGGTGGGTTGCATCAGCCCCAGCATTTT.